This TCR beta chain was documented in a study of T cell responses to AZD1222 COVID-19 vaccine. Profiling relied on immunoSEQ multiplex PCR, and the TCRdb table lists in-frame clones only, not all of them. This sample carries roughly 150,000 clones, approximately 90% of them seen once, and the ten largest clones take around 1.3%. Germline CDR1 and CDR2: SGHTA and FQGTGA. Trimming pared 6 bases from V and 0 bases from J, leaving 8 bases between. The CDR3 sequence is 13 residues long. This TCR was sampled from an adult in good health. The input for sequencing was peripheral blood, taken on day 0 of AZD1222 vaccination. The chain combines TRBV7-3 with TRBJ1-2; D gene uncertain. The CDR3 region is CASREPSNYGYTF. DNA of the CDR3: TGTGCCAGCAGGGAGCCTTCTAACTATGGCTACACCTTC.